The T cell receptor beta chain under discussion was sequenced for a study of OX40 agonist ivuxolimab in advanced cancers. Study summary: Mean age approximately 59 years, range about 23 to 79; around 80% male.

Study-wide results and caveats: CD4+ and CD8+ blood T cells expanded clonally by week 6 at 0.1 to 3.0 mg/kg.

Generated by immunoSEQ multiplex PCR, the TCRdb table keeps only in-frame clones and is missing some. Of about 66,000 clones in the sample, roughly 88% were seen once. If patients had autoimmune disease history or systemic immunosuppression, they were excluded. Baseline was the first blood sampling point, followed by cycle 4 day 1 and cycle 7 day 1. As regards this clone: The antigen remains unidentified.

Germline CDR1 reads SGHNT; CDR2 reads YENEEA. Trimming took off 0 bases at V and 1 base at J, with 4 bases between the two ends. This CDR3 has 14 residues. The sample in question was CD4+ or CD8+ T cells sorted from blood, obtained in a trial of the OX40 agonist ivuxolimab. This TCR was recovered from an adult with an advanced solid tumor such as melanoma, head and neck, liver or kidney cancer. The gene calls are TRBV11-3 and TRBJ1-5; D unresolved. The CDR3 is CASSLDPSNQPQHF. The CDR3 DNA reads TGTGCCAGCAGCTTAGACCCCAGCAATCAGCCCCAGCATTTT.